The source of this T cell receptor (beta chain) is a study of T-cell reconstitution after alpha-beta-depleted transplantation in children. Preparation of the TCRbeta library was carried out with unique molecular identifiers. A single record per CDR3 protein comes from TCRdb applying MiXCR to the PCR reads. The top ten hold around 4% of the sample, which has more than 550,000 distinct CDR3 sequences, roughly a tenth seen once. V shed 1 base and J 9 bases; nucleotides not matched to a gene: 7. There are 14 residues in the CDR3. Germline V gives CDR1 SGHTA, CDR2 FQGNSA. This clonotype turned up a few times.

The sequencing here drew on PBMCs from the stem cell graft donor, taken from the stem cell graft. The TCR sequence derives from a human donor who donated a stem cell graft to a child with acute myeloid leukemia. The rearrangement links TRBV7-2 to TRBJ2-5; TRBD2 matches at 8 bases. The CDR3 here is CASSLDAGRGSQYF. The CDR3 DNA sequence: TGTGCCAGCAGCTTAGACGCCGGGAGGGGCTCCCAGTACTTC. The whole variable domain, remainder taken from reference TRBV7-2 and TRBJ2-5, is GAGVSQSPSNKVTEKGKDVELRCDPISGHTALYWYRQSLGQGLEFLIYFQGNSAPDKSGLPSDRFSAERTGGSVSTLTIQRTQQEDSAVYLCASSLDAGRGSQYFGPGTRLLVL.